These 15 T cell receptor beta chains share one sample of origin, sequenced in a study of T cell repertoires in cytomegalovirus infection. TCRdb used MiXCR to reprocess the reads, holding one entry per CDR3 protein. The table lists about 230,000 distinct CDR3 sequences, approximately 22% of them singletons. Sequences were obtained from CD8+ T cells from PBMCs. The receptors shown here come from a human donor in good health (CMV status not recorded). Some clones in this sample may be carry-over from other donors' samples.

In this sample, this clonotype turned up a few times. CDR3 in amino acids: CASRPDGSYEQYF. The CDR3, as DNA: TGTGCCAGCAGACCGGACGGCTCCTACGAGCAGTACTTC. V and J are TRBV14 and TRBJ2-7, with D unclear. Trimming stripped 6 bases from V and 0 bases from J, with 9 bases between. Germline CDR1 reads SGHDN; CDR2 reads FVKESK. The CDR3 is 13 amino acids.

About this clonotype: This may arise from a read error, as a much more abundant clone is one base away. The chain combines TRBV7-2 with TRBJ2-7, with D possibly called TRBD1 or TRBD2 (6 bases each). V was cut by 8 bases and J by 2 bases, with 13 bases left in between. The CDR3 has 13 amino acids. Per the germline V gene, CDR1 is SGHTA and CDR2 is FQGNSA. The CDR3 protein is CASGWGATYEQYF. The CDR3 coding sequence is TGTGCCAGCGGCTGGGGGGCAACCTACGAGCAGTACTTC. The complete variable domain, with remaining parts taken from reference TRBV7-2 and TRBJ2-7, reads GAGVSQSPSNKVTEKGKDVELRCDPISGHTALYWYRQSLGQGLEFLIYFQGNSAPDKSGLPSDRFSAERTGGSVSTLTIQRTQQEDSAVYLCASGWGATYEQYFGPGTRLTVT.

In its sample, this clonotype was seen many times. The chain has TRBV7-9 and TRBJ2-2; 7 bases line up with TRBD1. The CDR3 loop spans 16 amino acids. The V and J ends lost 4 bases and 0 bases, in that order; junction bases with no gene match: 5. CDR1 is SEHNR and CDR2 is FQNEAQ in the germline V gene (reference sequence). As DNA, the CDR3 is TGTGCCAGCAGCTCAGGACAGGACGCGAACACCGGGGAGCTGTTTTTT. Amino acids: CASSSGQDANTGELFF.

This clonotype has more than one count but fewer than ten. The chain links TRBV6-4 to TRBJ2-1; no reliable D call. CDR1 and CDR2 (germline): MRHNA, SNTAGT. V was trimmed by 0 bases and J by 9 bases, leaving 12 bases between them. The length of the CDR3 is 14 residues. The CDR3 sequence: CASSDSMALGEQFF. The CDR3 DNA follows: TGTGCCAGCAGTGACTCGATGGCTCTTGGTGAGCAGTTCTTC.

This clonotype was picked up many times. The gene calls are TRBV7-2 and TRBJ2-1; D is undetermined. This CDR3 contains 13 residues. The V gene's germline CDR1 is SGHTA and CDR2 FQGNSA. V lost 2 bases and J 8 bases, leaving 10 bases between the germline ends. CDR3 loop: CASSLSGTHEQFF. The CDR3 nucleotides are TGTGCCAGCAGCTTATCAGGCACCCATGAGCAGTTCTTC. The full variable domain, completed using reference TRBV7-2 and TRBJ2-1, is GAGVSQSPSNKVTEKGKDVELRCDPISGHTALYWYRQSLGQGLEFLIYFQGNSAPDKSGLPSDRFSAERTGGSVSTLTIQRTQQEDSAVYLCASSLSGTHEQFFGPGTRLTVL.

This clonotype was counted between two and nine times. This chain links TRBV4-1 with TRBJ2-7, with 11 bases fitting TRBD1. CDR3 length: 15 amino acids. V dropped 6 bases and J dropped 3; count of bases not matched to a gene: 7. CDR1 MGHRA and CDR2 YSYEKL come from the germline V gene. CDR3 region: CASRGGTGGGYEQYF. The CDR3 nucleotides read TGCGCCAGCAGAGGTGGGACAGGGGGAGGCTACGAGCAGTACTTC.

This clonotype was found a few times. The J gene is TRBJ2-1, the V gene TRBV7-9; the D gene is possibly TRBD2 (5 bases). CDR1 is SEHNR, CDR2 FQNEAQ, per germline (reference sequence). The CDR3 is 12 residues long. The ends were cut back, 8 bases at V and 8 bases at J, with 13 bases in the middle. This chain's CDR3 is CASREQSHEQFF. As DNA, the CDR3 is TGTGCCAGCCGGGAACAGTCCCATGAGCAGTTCTTC.

This sequence joins TRBV28 and TRBJ2-5; D is uncertain. In germline, CDR1 is MDHEN, CDR2 SYDVKM. The V and J ends lost 2 bases and 3 bases respectively, with 13 bases between them. The CDR3 length is 15 residues. The CDR3 region is CASSLIGEEKETQYF. The CDR3 bases are TGTGCCAGCAGTTTAATTGGAGAGGAAAAAGAGACCCAGTACTTC. The variable domain in full, completed from reference TRBV28 and TRBJ2-5, reads DVKVTQSSRYLVKRTGEKVFLECVQDMDHENMFWYRQDPGLGLRLIYFSYDVKMKEKGDIPEGYSVSREKKERFSLILESASTNQTSMYLCASSLIGEEKETQYFGPGTRLLVL.

In this sample, this clonotype turned up many times. The chain has TRBV7-9 and TRBJ2-7, with D hard to call. The germline V gene encodes CDR1 SEHNR and CDR2 FQNEAQ (reference sequence). This CDR3 is 15 amino acids long. Trimming took off 3 bases at V and 3 bases at J, with 15 bases between the two ends. The CDR3 nucleotides are TGTGCCAGCAGCTTTCTTGCGGATCTACTCTACGAGCAGTACTTC. The encoded protein is CASSFLADLLYEQYF.

Many counts were recorded for this clonotype. The genes are TRBV7-6 and TRBJ2-5; a possible D gene is TRBD1 (6 bases). The CDR3 totals 13 residues. Germline V gene sequence: CDR1 SGHVS, CDR2 FNYEAQ. Trimming stripped 5 bases from V and 2 bases from J, with 9 bases between. This chain's CDR3 is CASSRQDQETQYF. In nucleotides, the CDR3 is TGTGCCAGCAGCAGACAGGATCAAGAGACCCAGTACTTC.

This clonotype showed up many times. The chain links TRBV7-9 to TRBJ2-7; 12 bases match TRBD1. The junction had 4 bases not matched to a gene; V was cut back by 3 bases and J by 7 bases. This CDR3 is 14 amino acids long. CDR1 and CDR2 from the germline V gene are SEHNR and FQNEAQ (reference sequence). DNA for the CDR3: TGTGCCAGCAGCTTGGGACAGGGGGCAAGTGAGCAGTACTTC. Its translation is CASSLGQGASEQYF.

This clonotype was seen a handful of times. The V call is TRBV6-5, the J call TRBJ1-2; D is unclear. The ends were cut back, 6 bases at V and 4 bases at J, with 9 bases in the middle. Germline V gene lookup returns CDR1 MNHEY and CDR2 SVGAGI. The CDR3 contains 12 residues. The CDR3 coding sequence is TGTGCCAGCAGCCCCGGACCCTATGGCTACACCTTC. Its protein is CASSPGPYGYTF.

J is TRBJ2-1 and V is TRBV10-3; 10 bases agree with TRBD1. Trimming cost V 7 bases and J 4 bases; bases outside gene matches: 7. From germline, CDR1 is ENHRY and CDR2 SYGVKD. CDR3 size: 15 residues. The CDR3 DNA reads as TGTGCCATCACCGACGGGGGACAGGGGTACAATGAGCAGTTCTTC. Encoded protein: CAITDGGQGYNEQFF.

This chain uses TRBV28 with TRBJ2-1, with D uncertain. There are 13 residues in the CDR3. V lost 5 bases to trimming and J lost 6 bases, with 11 bases between them. Per the germline V gene, CDR1 is MDHEN and CDR2 is SYDVKM. CDR3 bases: TGTGCCAGCAGTCAAGTCCACTGCAATGAGCAGTTCTTC. Its protein product is CASSQVHCNEQFF.

This clonotype has only one observation. CDR3 loop: CSAGDNIYEQYF. The DNA of the CDR3 is TGCAGTGCGGGGGACAACATATACGAGCAGTACTTC. V usage is TRBV20-1 and J usage is TRBJ2-7, with D possibly TRBD1 on 6 matching bases. Germline V gene data show CDR1 as DFQATT and CDR2 as SNEGSKA (reference sequence). Trimming cost V 6 bases and J 4 bases, with 13 bases left between them. The CDR3 consists of 12 residues.